The rows below give T cell receptor beta chains drawn from one sample of a study of cytomegalovirus exposure and HLA in healthy donors. Repertoires were generated with immunoSEQ multiplex PCR, while TCRdb's copy carries only in-frame clones and drops some. The table lists under 55,000 clones, around 66% of them singletons, with roughly 2.9% in the top ten. Sequences were obtained from PBMCs. Receptor source: a young man in good health and CMV-seronegative. Each CDR3 is given with its conserved first and last residue. D genes are given only for firm matches. Size is omitted from some rows. Given values are once, few, many or a class for expanded clones.

v_gene,j_gene,abundance,d_gene,CDR3nt,CDR3aa
TRBV4-1,TRBJ2-1,-,TRBD2,TGCGCCAGCAGCCCCATGTCGACTAGCGGGAGTGGAAATGAGCAGTTCTTC,CASSPMSTSGSGNEQFF
TRBV6-5,TRBJ2-7,-,TRBD1,TGTGCCAGCAGTTACGGGACAGCTTTGGACGAGCAGTACTTC,CASSYGTALDEQYF
TRBV4-3,TRBJ1-4,few,-,TGCGCCAGCAGCCAAGAAAGAGCCGCAACTAATGAAAAACTGTTTTTT,CASSQERAATNEKLFF
TRBV5-1,TRBJ2-5,few,-,TGCGCCAGCAGCCGAGGGTCCTCGGTGCAAGAGACCCAGTACTTC,CASSRGSSVQETQYF
TRBV29-1,TRBJ2-3,-,TRBD1,TGCAGCTCGACAGGGTTCGATAGCACAGATACGCAGTATTTT,CSSTGFDSTDTQYF
TRBV6-5,TRBJ1-2,-,-,TGTGCCAGCAGGCTTACAGGGAGTGGCTACACCTTC,CASRLTGSGYTF
TRBV16,TRBJ1-4,-,-,TGTGCCAGCAGCCAAACCTCACAGGGCAATGATGAAAAACTGTTTTTT,CASSQTSQGNDEKLFF
TRBV19,TRBJ2-1,-,TRBD2,TGTGCCAGTAGAACGGGACTATCCTACAATGAGCAGTTCTTC,CASRTGLSYNEQFF
TRBV2,TRBJ2-7,few,TRBD1,TGTGCCAGCAGTCCGCCGGGACAGGGGGTCCGCGAGCAGTACTTC,CASSPPGQGVREQYF
TRBV6-5,TRBJ2-6,-,TRBD1,TGTGCCAGCATTGACAGGGGTGGCAACGTCCTGACTTTC,CASIDRGGNVLTF
TRBV30,TRBJ1-6,-,TRBD1,TGTGCCTGGACCAGGACAGGGGTGGGTTCACCCCTCCACTTT,CAWTRTGVGSPLHF
TRBV21-1,TRBJ2-1,-,-,TGTGCCAGCAGCAAAGAGGCCAGGCCTCAGGAGGCCTACAATGAGCAGTTCTTC,CASSKEARPQEAYNEQFF
TRBV29-1,TRBJ1-2,-,TRBD1,TGCAGCTTTTGGACAGGGCTCTATGGCTACACCTTC,CSFWTGLYGYTF
TRBV4-2,TRBJ1-4,-,-,TGTGCCAGCAGCCAAGTTTTGGGCTCGAATGAAAAACTGTTTTTT,CASSQVLGSNEKLFF
TRBV5-4,TRBJ2-7,-,TRBD2,TGTGCCAGCAGCTCAGGACTAGCGGGAGACTCCTTAGGGTACGAGCAGTACTTC,CASSSGLAGDSLGYEQYF
TRBV4-2,TRBJ2-1,-,TRBD2,TGTGCCAGCAGCCCCTCGACTAGCGGGATGAGCTCCTACAATGAGCAGTTCTTC,CASSPSTSGMSSYNEQFF
TRBV15,TRBJ2-1,-,TRBD1,TGTGCCACCAGCAGGCGGGACAGGTCCTACAATGAGCAGTTCTTC,CATSRRDRSYNEQFF
TRBV5-8,TRBJ1-2,-,-,TGTGCCAGCAGCTTGGTGGCGGACTATGGCTACACCTTC,CASSLVADYGYTF
TRBV25-1,TRBJ2-3,-,TRBD2,TGTGCCAGCAGTAAGAGCGGGAGGGCCCTCGGCGATACGCAGTATTTT,CASSKSGRALGDTQYF
TRBV10-3,TRBJ2-3,-,-,TGTGCCACGTCTAGCGTACCTAGCACAGATACGCAGTATTTT,CATSSVPSTDTQYF
TRBV10-3,TRBJ1-1,few,TRBD1,TGTGCCATCAGTGCGACAGGGGGCCGAACTGAAGCTTTCTTT,CAISATGGRTEAFF
TRBV2,TRBJ2-7,-,TRBD2,TGTGCCAGCAGTGAATACGGACTAGCGGATGACTACGAGCAGTACTTC,CASSEYGLADDYEQYF
TRBV4-2,TRBJ2-3,-,-,TGTGCCAGCAGCCAAGAAGGGACTTACGGAGATACGCAGTATTTT,CASSQEGTYGDTQYF
TRBV25-1,TRBJ1-1,-,-,TGTGCCAGCAGTCCAGGAAGTATGATTGAAGCTTTCTTT,CASSPGSMIEAFF
TRBV5-6,TRBJ1-1,-,-,TGTGCCAGCAGACGGACAGACGGCACTGAAGCTTTCTTT,CASRRTDGTEAFF